This is a list of T cell receptor beta chains from one sample in a study of human T cells and chemical hapten exposure. TCRdb recomputed calls from the RACE reads with MiXCR, one row per CDR3 protein. The data contain roughly 86,000 distinct CDR3 sequences, 8% to 11% of them singletons. The sample here was whole blood, taken in connection with sensitization to the hapten diphenylcyclopropenone (DPC). These receptors all come from a man aged 35-49 years with alopecia areata. Some clones in this sample may be carry-over from other donors' samples. Each CDR3 is given with its conserved first and last residue. D genes are given only for firm matches. Clone sizes are given selectively: once, few, many, or a class where the clone is expanded.

-	TRBV7-9	TRBJ1-2	TRBD1	13	CASSQTGTGGYTF	TGTGCCAGCAGCCAGACCGGGACAGGAGGCTACACCTTC
many	TRBV3-1	TRBJ2-7	TRBD2	15	CASSQPSGMSYEQYF	TGTGCCAGCAGCCAACCTAGCGGGATGTCCTACGAGCAGTACTTC
few	TRBV6-1	TRBJ2-3	-	15	CASRTSRLNTDTQYF	TGTGCCAGCAGGACCAGCCGATTAAACACAGATACGCAGTATTTT
many	TRBV27	TRBJ1-2	-	13	CASSLNRERGYTF	TGTGCCAGCAGTTTAAACAGGGAGAGAGGCTACACCTTC
-	TRBV28	TRBJ2-3	-	13	CASSLVAPGTQYF	TGTGCCAGCAGTTTAGTCGCGCCAGGTACGCAGTATTTT
-	TRBV7-2	TRBJ2-1	TRBD1	19	CASRPGKGASRSSYNEQFF	TGTGCCAGCCGCCCCGGCAAGGGGGCTAGCCGAAGCTCCTACAATGAGCAGTTCTTC
few	TRBV30	TRBJ1-3	-	15	CAWSGYRFSGNTIYF	TGTGCCTGGAGTGGGTACAGGTTCTCTGGAAACACCATATATTTT
-	TRBV25-1	TRBJ1-2	-	14	CASSELSQGNGYTF	TGTGCCAGCAGTGAATTATCGCAGGGGAACGGCTACACCTTC
-	TRBV9	TRBJ2-1	-	14	CASSVTRWGNEQFF	TGTGCCAGCAGCGTAACTCGATGGGGCAATGAGCAGTTCTTC
few	TRBV7-2	TRBJ2-5	-	11	CASSFMETQYF	TGTGCCAGCAGCTTCATGGAGACCCAGTACTTC
few	TRBV27	TRBJ1-4	TRBD1	15	CASSYGQGTTEKLFF	TGTGCCAGCAGTTACGGACAGGGTACGACCGAAAAACTGTTTTTT
-	TRBV27	TRBJ2-7	-	14	CASKIFSRAYEQYF	TGTGCCAGCAAAATATTTTCCCGGGCCTACGAGCAGTACTTC
many	TRBV20-1	TRBJ1-5	-	13	CSATGSSNQPQHF	TGCAGTGCTACAGGGTCGAGCAATCAGCCCCAGCATTTT
-	TRBV6-5	TRBJ1-2	-	14	CASSYQVEDPGYTF	TGTGCCAGCAGTTACCAAGTAGAGGATCCTGGCTACACCTTC
-	TRBV20-1	TRBJ2-7	TRBD1	13	CSATRDSSYEQYF	TGCAGTGCTACCCGGGACAGCTCCTACGAGCAGTACTTC
-	TRBV20-1	TRBJ2-5	TRBD2	16	CSARNGTSGGAETQYF	TGCAGTGCTAGAAACGGGACTAGCGGAGGGGCAGAGACCCAGTACTTC
many	TRBV29-1	TRBJ1-1	-	13	CSVEFQGYTEAFF	TGCAGCGTTGAGTTTCAGGGTTACACTGAAGCTTTCTTT
few	TRBV20-1	TRBJ2-6	-	14	CSARPTSGANVLTF	TGCAGTGCTAGACCGACCTCTGGGGCCAACGTCCTGACTTTC
few	TRBV11-1	TRBJ2-2	TRBD1	16	CASSSGQGAISGELFF	TGTGCCAGCAGCTCGGGACAGGGGGCGATCTCCGGGGAGCTGTTTTTT
few	TRBV12-3/TRBV12-4	TRBJ2-3	-	15	CASSLLGTGGDTQYF	TGTGCCAGCAGTTTGTTGGGTACTGGGGGAGATACGCAGTATTTT
few	TRBV29-1	TRBJ2-5	-	13	CSSFGTSEETQYF	TGCAGTTCTTTTGGGACCTCCGAAGAGACCCAGTACTTC
few	TRBV28	TRBJ2-6	-	15	CASSFPLPGANVLTF	TGTGCCAGCAGTTTTCCACTGCCCGGGGCCAACGTCCTGACTTTC
few	TRBV5-4	TRBJ2-4	-	11	CASSLEDIQYF	TGTGCCAGCAGCTTGGAGGACATTCAGTACTTC
-	TRBV15	TRBJ2-2	-	15	CATSGGGANTGELFF	TGTGCCACCAGCGGGGGCGGGGCGAACACCGGGGAGCTGTTTTTT
-	TRBV14	TRBJ2-7	TRBD1	18	CASSRPGQGAIRAYEQYF	TGTGCCAGCAGCCGCCCGGGACAGGGGGCTATCCGAGCGTACGAGCAGTACTTC
once	TRBV24-1	TRBJ2-1	-	14	CATSGESVRNEQFF	TGTGCCACCAGTGGGGAGTCGGTGAGGAATGAGCAGTTCTTC
-	TRBV10-3	TRBJ2-3	TRBD2	16	CAISILAGASTDTQYF	TGTGCCATCAGTATTCTAGCGGGGGCGAGCACAGATACGCAGTATTTT
-	TRBV5-4	TRBJ2-3	-	13	CASSGLSTDTQYF	TGTGCCAGCAGCGGACTCAGCACAGATACGCAGTATTTT
few	TRBV4-3	TRBJ2-5	-	16	CASSQELGRERETQYF	TGCGCCAGCAGCCAAGAATTAGGGCGGGAACGAGAGACCCAGTACTTC
few	TRBV20-1	TRBJ2-7	TRBD1	14	CSARDRTFLYEQYF	TGCAGTGCACGGGACAGGACATTCCTATACGAGCAGTACTTC
few	TRBV21-1	TRBJ1-1	-	12	CASSIMNTEAFF	TGTGCCAGCAGCATTATGAACACTGAAGCTTTCTTT
few	TRBV27	TRBJ2-2	-	13	CASSFGSAGELFF	TGTGCCAGCAGTTTCGGTTCTGCCGGGGAGCTGTTTTTT
once	TRBV4-3	TRBJ2-1	TRBD2	15	CASSQDPSGNNEQFF	TGCGCCAGCAGCCAAGATCCTAGCGGGAACAATGAGCAGTTCTTC
few	TRBV20-1	TRBJ1-1	-	15	CSARAHRAMNTEAFF	TGCAGTGCTAGGGCACACAGGGCCATGAACACTGAAGCTTTCTTT
few	TRBV14	TRBJ2-1	-	13	CASSQALGGEQFF	TGTGCCAGCAGCCAAGCACTAGGCGGTGAGCAGTTCTTC
many	TRBV6-2/TRBV6-3	TRBJ1-1	-	14	CASREDSLNTEAFF	TGTGCCAGCAGGGAGGACAGTCTGAACACTGAAGCTTTCTTT